Shown below are 30 T cell receptor beta chains from a single sample sequenced in a study of T cells in localized non-small cell lung cancer. TCRdb's copy holds only in-frame clones and misses some; the assay was immunoSEQ multiplex PCR. The table records 75,000 to 95,000 clones, approximately 88% of them present only once. Specimen: peripheral blood, collected before any cancer treatment. These receptors were taken from a man between 40 and 75 years old with stage I squamous cell lung carcinoma.

The chain is built from TRBV2 and TRBJ2-7; the match to TRBD1 covers 10 bases. Unmatched junction bases numbered 3, after V lost 6 bases and J lost 4 bases. CDR1 SNHLY and CDR2 FYNNEI come from the germline V gene. There are 13 residues in the CDR3. The CDR3 loop reads CASRTGGGYEQYF. In nucleotides, the CDR3 is TGTGCCAGCAGGACAGGGGGCGGGTACGAGCAGTACTTC.

The rearrangement uses TRBV14 and TRBJ1-1, with no clear D. Germline CDR1 reads SGHDN; CDR2 reads FVKESK. The CDR3 loop spans 15 amino acids. V was pared by 1 base and J by 6 bases, with 15 bases between. CDR3 in amino acids: CASSQGVLRRAEAFF. DNA of the CDR3: TGTGCCAGCAGCCAAGGGGTCCTTCGAAGGGCTGAAGCTTTCTTT. Drawing the rest from reference TRBV14 and TRBJ1-1, the complete variable domain is EAGVTQFPSHSVIEKGQTVTLRCDPISGHDNLYWYRRVMGKEIKFLLHFVKESKQDESGMPNNRFLAERTGGTYSTLKVQPAELEDSGVYFCASSQGVLRRAEAFFGQGTRLTVV.

This clone was seen a few times. The rearrangement links TRBV6-5 to TRBJ2-7; 9 positions match TRBD1. Germline CDR1 reads MNHEY; CDR2 reads SVGAGI. J lost 2 bases, V lost 5 bases, and 7 bases had no gene match. This CDR3 comprises 15 residues. The CDR3 protein is CASSSPGQGTYEQYF. CDR3 bases: TGTGCCAGCAGTAGCCCGGGACAGGGTACCTACGAGCAGTACTTC.

The genes are TRBV7-6 and TRBJ1-6; 8 nucleotides agree with TRBD1. This CDR3 contains 15 residues. Germline V lookup: CDR1 SGHVS, CDR2 FNYEAQ. Trimming at V came to 5 bases and at J to 9 bases, leaving 9 bases not matched to a gene. CDR3 sequence (DNA): TGTGCCAGCAGCCTTCGACAGGGGATGGGTTCACCCCTCCACTTT. Protein sequence: CASSLRQGMGSPLHF.

The J gene is TRBJ1-4, the V gene TRBV6-1; a possible D gene is TRBD1 (6 bases). CDR3 length: 13 amino acids. In germline, CDR1 is MNHNS, CDR2 SASEGT. The V end was cut by 8 bases, the J end by 5 bases, with 12 bases between. The CDR3, as DNA: TGTGCCAGCCAGGGACATTCGAATGAAAAACTGTTTTTT. This sequence encodes CASQGHSNEKLFF.

This clone showed up just once. The chain combines TRBV18 with TRBJ2-7; 10 bases are a match to TRBD1. This CDR3 spans 16 amino acids. J gave up 4 bases and V 0 bases, and 6 bases lay outside the gene matches. Germline V gene lookup returns CDR1 KGHSH and CDR2 LQKENI. CDR3 sequence (DNA): TGTGCCAGCTCACCACCGAGGGGACAGGGGAGGTACGAGCAGTACTTC. Amino acid sequence: CASSPPRGQGRYEQYF.

J is TRBJ2-4 and V is TRBV30, with a possible D match to TRBD2 (6 bases). This CDR3 is built from 11 residues. Germline values: CDR1 GTSNPN, CDR2 SVGIG (reference sequence). Trimming left V 0 bases short and J 15 bases short, with 12 bases between. CDR3 coding DNA: TGTGCCTGGAGTGTTGGCGGGGATTCGTACTTC. It specifies CAWSVGGDSYF.

V usage is TRBV5-1 and J usage is TRBJ1-1, with 8 bases lining up with TRBD1. The CDR3 contains 19 residues. The germline V gene encodes CDR1 SGHRS and CDR2 YFSETQ. J was trimmed by 1 base and V by 4 bases; bases with no gene match: 18. CDR3 DNA: TGCGCCAGCAGCCAAGCTTCGGGACAGGCCGGCCGGGGGAACACTGAAGCTTTCTTT. Encoded protein: CASSQASGQAGRGNTEAFF.

This sequence joins TRBV19 and TRBJ1-2; unclear D gene. CDR3 size: 16 residues. From germline, CDR1 is LNHDA and CDR2 SQIVND (reference sequence). V was cut by 3 bases and J by 8 bases, with 22 bases left in between. The CDR3 protein is CASSIGEQTLSGGYTF. In DNA, the CDR3 is TGTGCCAGTAGTATCGGAGAACAGACTCTAAGTGGCGGCTACACCTTC.

The chain joins TRBV5-1 to TRBJ2-1; D is undetermined. Per germline, CDR1 SGHRS and CDR2 YFSETQ. Trimming shortened V by 0 bases and J by 13 bases, and 14 bases separated the two germline ends. This CDR3 spans 13 amino acids. The CDR3 DNA is TGCGCCAGCAGCTTGGCCGGCGGACCTAGACAGTTCTTC. It encodes CASSLAGGPRQFF.

The chain has TRBV15 and TRBJ1-5; D gene ambiguous. Germline loops: CDR1 LNHNV, CDR2 YYDKDF (reference sequence). Deletions cut 0 bases from V and 0 bases from J, with 6 bases between. The CDR3 runs to 15 residues. CDR3 sequence (DNA): TGTGCCACCAGCAGAGAGGGCAATAGCAATCAGCCCCAGCATTTT. This gives the protein CATSREGNSNQPQHF.

The V gene is TRBV7-2, the J gene TRBJ1-5, with 11 bases fitting TRBD1. The CDR3 has 17 residues. The germline V gene encodes CDR1 SGHTA and CDR2 FQGNSA. The V gene end was trimmed by 5 bases and the J gene end by 6 bases; junction bases not matched to a gene: 12. The CDR3 is CASSTTMGTGGRQPQHF. The CDR3 DNA reads as TGTGCCAGCAGCACAACGATGGGGACAGGGGGTCGTCAGCCCCAGCATTTT.

This clone has more than one count but fewer than ten. J is TRBJ1-6 and V is TRBV6-5, with unresolved D. The CDR3 is made up of 13 amino acids. Germline V lookup: CDR1 MNHEY, CDR2 SVGAGI. V lost 7 bases and J 9 bases, leaving 13 bases between the germline ends. The chain's CDR3 is CASTDLRASPLHF. CDR3 DNA: TGTGCCAGCACCGACCTCCGGGCTTCACCCCTCCACTTT.

The J gene is TRBJ1-6, the V gene TRBV7-2; 10 bases are a match to TRBD1. Germline V CDR1 and CDR2: SGHTA, FQGNSA. There are 16 residues in the CDR3. Trimming cost V 5 bases and J 10 bases; bases outside gene matches: 11. The CDR3: CASSPPGQGGRSPLHF. CDR3 nucleotides: TGTGCCAGCAGCCCTCCCGGACAGGGGGGTCGATCACCCCTCCACTTT.

The chain recombines TRBV6-6 with TRBJ1-1; D is unclear. The CDR3 runs 14 residues. Germline values: CDR1 MNHNY, CDR2 SVGAGI (reference sequence). V gave up 0 bases and J gave up 0 bases, with 5 bases separating them. The CDR3 sequence: CASSYSRMNTEAFF. The CDR3 coding sequence is TGTGCCAGCAGTTACTCGCGCATGAACACTGAAGCTTTCTTT.

V is TRBV7-9 and J is TRBJ1-2; no reliable D call. The ends were cut back, 5 bases at V and 5 bases at J, with 12 bases in the middle. Germline V gene lookup returns CDR1 SEHNR and CDR2 FQNEAQ (reference sequence). The CDR3 is 13 amino acids. This CDR3 is CASSPAGVYGYTF. CDR3 bases: TGTGCCAGCAGCCCAGCCGGGGTTTATGGCTACACCTTC. Full variable domain (missing parts from reference TRBV7-9 and TRBJ1-2): DTGVSQNPRHKITKRGQNVTFRCDPISEHNRLYWYRQTLGQGPEFLTYFQNEAQLEKSRLLSDRFSAERPKGSFSTLEIQRTEQGDSAMYLCASSPAGVYGYTFGSGTRLTVV.

The count of this clone is one. V is TRBV5-1 and J is TRBJ1-2, with a tentative D call TRBD1 (5 bases). Germline V gene data show CDR1 as SGHRS and CDR2 as YFSETQ. V lost 0 bases and J 7 bases, leaving 13 bases between the germline ends. The CDR3 covers 14 residues. Here the CDR3 DNA reads TGCGCCAGCAGCTTGGCCGGGGCAGGGCCTGGCTACACCTTC. Protein product: CASSLAGAGPGYTF. Supplemented by reference TRBV5-1 and TRBJ1-2, the full variable domain reads KAGVTQTPRYLIKTRGQQVTLSCSPISGHRSVSWYQQTPGQGLQFLFEYFSETQRNKGNFPGRFSGRQFSNSRSEMNVSTLELGDSALYLCASSLAGAGPGYTFGSGTRLTVV.

This CDR3 is CAVLQGPTEAFF. CDR3 nucleotide sequence: TGTGCCGTCCTCCAGGGGCCCACTGAAGCTTTCTTT. This chain joins TRBV6-5 and TRBJ1-1, with D possibly TRBD1 on 6 matching bases. The germline V gene has CDR1 MNHEY and CDR2 SVGAGI. This CDR3 contains 12 residues. Trimming took 11 bases from V and 4 from J, leaving 14 bases between them.

The chain couples TRBV27 to TRBJ2-1, with 9 nucleotides matching TRBD1. Germline V CDR1 and CDR2: MNHEY, SMNVEV (reference sequence). This CDR3 has 13 amino acids. V lost 5 bases and J lost 13; bases outside the gene matches: 9. The CDR3 reads CASSIRTGAEQFF. The DNA for the CDR3 is TGTGCCAGCAGTATCCGGACAGGGGCGGAACAGTTCTTC.

The chain carries TRBV18 and TRBJ2-7; 7 bases are shared with TRBD1. Germline loops: CDR1 KGHSH, CDR2 LQKENI. CDR3 length: 13 residues. Trimming at V came to 6 bases and at J to 1 base, leaving 3 bases not matched to a gene. In DNA, the CDR3 is TGTGCCAGCTCTCGACAGGGTTCCTACGAGCAGTACTTC. It yields the protein CASSRQGSYEQYF.

The chain combines TRBV10-3 with TRBJ1-5; maybe TRBD1 (6 bases). Germline CDR1 reads ENHRY; CDR2 reads SYGVKD. The length of the CDR3 is 15 residues. V dropped 10 bases and J dropped 4 bases, with 20 bases sitting between them. Here the CDR3 DNA reads TGTGCCACCCGGAATTTTGGACAGAGTAATCAGCCCCAGCATTTT. Residues: CATRNFGQSNQPQHF.

This chain joins TRBV9 and TRBJ1-1, with 7 bases fitting TRBD1. Trimming removed 3 bases from V and 4 bases from J; junction bases left unmatched: 9. The length of the CDR3 is 15 residues. The germline CDR1 and CDR2 sequences are SGDLS and YYNGEE. CDR3 nucleotide sequence: TGTGCCAGCAGCGCCCACAGGGGCCAGTTCACTGAAGCTTTCTTT. Translated: CASSAHRGQFTEAFF.

The V gene is TRBV9, the J gene TRBJ1-4; unclear D gene. V was trimmed by 1 base and J by 4 bases, leaving 8 bases between them. There are 14 residues in the CDR3. Germline loops: CDR1 SGDLS, CDR2 YYNGEE. CDR3 residues: CASSVSRHNEKLFF. The CDR3, as DNA: TGTGCCAGCAGCGTATCCAGGCATAATGAAAAACTGTTTTTT.

V is TRBV6-1 and J is TRBJ2-7; TRBD2 is a possible D gene (6 bases). This CDR3 contains 12 residues. Per germline, CDR1 MNHNS and CDR2 SASEGT. V was trimmed by 4 bases and J by 3 bases, leaving 7 bases between them. CDR3 loop: CASSGRGYEQYF. The CDR3 DNA follows: TGTGCCAGCAGTGGGCGGGGCTACGAGCAGTACTTC.

The chain carries TRBV9 and TRBJ2-7; D is tentatively TRBD1 or TRBD2 (6 bases each). This CDR3 has 16 residues. CDR1 and CDR2 (germline): SGDLS, YYNGEE. Trimming left V 4 bases short and J 6 bases short, with 23 bases between. CDR3 DNA: TGTGCCAGCAGCTTCGGGCGGGACACCGGTTTGTCCGAGCAGTACTTC. This sequence encodes CASSFGRDTGLSEQYF. Drawing the rest from reference TRBV9 and TRBJ2-7, the complete variable domain is DSGVTQTPKHLITATGQRVTLRCSPRSGDLSVYWYQQSLDQGLQFLIQYYNGEERAKGNILERFSAQQFPDLHSELNLSSLELGDSALYFCASSFGRDTGLSEQYFGPGTRLTVT.

The V and J genes are TRBV21-1 and TRBJ1-1; the table calls TRBD1, which could not be checked here. TRBV21-1 is shown as a pseudogene. This CDR3 spans 16 amino acids. CDR3 DNA: TGTGCCAGCAACCCGCGGGACAGGGGGCGGAACACTGAAGCTTTCTTT. Amino acid sequence: CASNPRDRGRNTEAFF.

The V gene is TRBV30, the J gene TRBJ1-2; D is ambiguous. V lost 1 base and J lost 8, with 20 bases in between. Germline lookup yields CDR1 GTSNPN and CDR2 SVGIG (reference sequence). The CDR3 contains 15 residues. CDR3 nucleotides: TGTGCCTGGAGTGCCACAAGCGACCCCCGAGGGGGCTACACCTTC. It encodes CAWSATSDPRGGYTF.

This clone showed up just a few times. The chain links TRBV5-4 to TRBJ2-3; tentative D call: TRBD1 (6 bases). V was clipped by 0 bases and J by 0 bases, with 8 bases between them. Per the germline V gene, CDR1 is SGHNT and CDR2 is YYREEE (reference sequence). This CDR3 is 15 amino acids long. CDR3 in amino acids: CASSLAGDSTDTQYF. In DNA, the CDR3 is TGTGCCAGCAGCTTGGCAGGGGACAGCACAGATACGCAGTATTTT.

The chain carries TRBV6-1 and TRBJ2-3, with TRBD1 matching 8 bases. The CDR3 runs 15 residues. Germline V gene lookup returns CDR1 MNHNS and CDR2 SASEGT. V shed 10 bases and J 0 bases; nucleotides not matched to a gene: 9. CDR3 loop: CATDRTGTSTDTQYF. The DNA for the CDR3 is TGTGCCACGGACAGGACAGGGACCAGCACAGATACGCAGTATTTT.

The chain uses TRBV10-3 and TRBJ1-6; no clear D. The CDR3 contains 17 residues. Germline-derived CDR1 and CDR2 are ENHRY and SYGVKD. Deletions cut 2 bases from V and 4 bases from J, with 15 bases between. CDR3 sequence: CAISESEKGRYNSPLHF. The CDR3 region has the DNA TGTGCCATCAGTGAGAGCGAGAAGGGTCGGTATAATTCACCCCTCCACTTT.